This passage covers 25 T cell receptor beta chains from one sample sequenced in a study of CD4 T cells in relation to SARS-CoV-2 and coronaviruses. Which antigens these TCRs recognize remains unknown. Before the COVID-19 pandemic, during about 2011-2019, CD4+ T cells were taken from unexposed donors. CD4+ T cells were isolated from the cells after around 11 days of culture. The assay was immunoSEQ multiplex PCR, and TCRdb's table has in-frame clones only and misses some. Here the sample spans just over 15,000 clones, approximately 78% being singletons. Sequencing was done on a sample of CD4+ T cells from PBMCs, cultured in vitro. Source of these receptors: a human donor in good health.

The J gene is TRBJ2-6, the V gene TRBV11-3, with D possibly being TRBD1 or TRBD2 (5 bases each). This CDR3 comprises 14 residues. The V gene's germline CDR1 is SGHNT and CDR2 YENEEA. Trimming left V 5 bases short and J 4 bases short, with 9 bases between. The CDR3 protein is CASSPGQGANVLTF. DNA of the CDR3: TGTGCCAGCAGCCCGGGGCAAGGGGCCAACGTCCTGACTTTC.

This clone was counted once. Written as DNA, the CDR3 is TGTGCCAGCAGCTTGGGAAAAGGGGGCACTTATAGCAATCAGCCCCAGCATTTT. Its protein is CASSLGKGGTYSNQPQHF. The chain couples TRBV5-6 to TRBJ1-5; 7 bases align to TRBD1. Per germline, CDR1 SGHDT and CDR2 YYEEEE. Unmatched junction bases numbered 9, after V lost 0 bases and J lost 0 bases. The CDR3 totals 18 residues.

J is TRBJ2-3 and V is TRBV20-1; TRBD2 agrees at 12 bases. V gave up 3 bases and J gave up 7 bases; unmatched junction bases: 17. The CDR3 consists of 18 residues. CDR1 is DFQATT, CDR2 SNEGSKA, per germline (reference sequence). The CDR3 loop is CSASEVLGTSGRPNTQYF. The CDR3 nucleotides read TGCAGTGCTAGTGAAGTTTTAGGTACTAGCGGGAGGCCGAATACGCAGTATTTT.

The chain links TRBV5-6 to TRBJ2-5; tentatively, D is TRBD1 (7 bases). The CDR3 runs to 16 residues. The V end lost 3 bases, the J end lost 1 base, and 16 bases lay between the germline ends. Germline V lookup: CDR1 SGHDT, CDR2 YYEEEE. The CDR3 reads CASSWAAGQFQETQYF. DNA of the CDR3: TGTGCCAGCAGCTGGGCCGCGGGACAGTTCCAAGAGACCCAGTACTTC. The full variable domain, with the rest looked up from reference TRBV5-6 and TRBJ2-5, is DAGVTQSPTHLIKTRGQQVTLRCSPKSGHDTVSWYQQALGQGPQFIFQYYEEEERQRGNFPDRFSGHQFPNYSSELNVNALLLGDSALYLCASSWAAGQFQETQYFGPGTRLLVL.

V gene TRBV12-2 combines with J gene TRBJ1-1; no DNA check was done on the table's D call, TRBD1. TRBV12-2 is noted as a pseudogene. This CDR3 comprises 17 residues. The CDR3 here is CASRHTGGPPMNTEAFF. The DNA of the CDR3 is TGTGCAAGTCGGCATACAGGGGGCCCACCCATGAACACTGAAGCTTTCTTT.

The CDR3 DNA sequence: TGTGCTAGTGGTTTGGCCCAGGGGTCTTCACCCCTCCACTTT. Amino acid sequence: CASGLAQGSSPLHF. J is TRBJ1-6 and V is TRBV12-5; weak D call: TRBD1 (6 bases). V shed 1 base and J shed 9 bases, with 10 bases lying between them. This CDR3 is built from 14 residues. CDR1 is LGHNT, CDR2 FRNRAP, per germline. Based on the CDR3 plus reference TRBV12-5 and TRBJ1-6, the full variable domain is DARVTQTPRHKVTEMGQEVTMRCQPILGHNTVFWYRQTMMQGLELLAYFRNRAPLDDSGMPKDRFSAEMPDATLATLKIQPSEPRDSAVYFCASGLAQGSSPLHFGNGTRLTVT.

The rearrangement links TRBV7-7 to TRBJ2-3, with TRBD2 matching over 13 bases. There are 18 residues in the CDR3. The V gene's germline CDR1 is SSHAT and CDR2 FNYEAQ (reference sequence). Trimming at V came to 1 base and at J to 8 bases, leaving 12 bases not matched to a gene. The CDR3 sequence: CASSLGRGLAGELGTQYF. CDR3 nucleotide sequence: TGTGCCAGCAGCTTAGGACGCGGACTAGCGGGAGAGTTGGGTACGCAGTATTTT.

This sequence joins TRBV9 and TRBJ1-5; D call uncertain. Germline V CDR1 and CDR2: SGDLS, YYNGEE. This CDR3 is 16 amino acids long. Deletions cut 0 bases from V and 0 bases from J, with 10 bases between. CDR3 region: CASSVDPGFSNQPQHF. CDR3 in DNA: TGTGCCAGCAGCGTAGATCCAGGCTTTAGCAATCAGCCCCAGCATTTT.

The CDR3 bases are TGTGCCAGCAGCCCCGATGGTCAGGAGGGGTTTTCTGGGGCCAACGTCCTGACTTTC. Protein product: CASSPDGQEGFSGANVLTF. The V call is TRBV28, the J call TRBJ2-6; D perhaps matches TRBD2 (6 bases). The CDR3 is made up of 19 amino acids. The V end was cut by 6 bases, the J end by 1 base, with 22 bases between. Germline V gene sequence: CDR1 MDHEN, CDR2 SYDVKM.

This clone came up once. This chain uses TRBV5-4 with TRBJ2-3; maybe TRBD2 (7 bases). Trimming took off 6 bases at V and 3 bases at J, with 20 bases between the two ends. This CDR3 is 16 amino acids long. Germline loops: CDR1 SGHNT, CDR2 YYREEE (reference sequence). The CDR3 loop is CASTKGGGRGTDTQYF. The CDR3 DNA is TGTGCCAGCACCAAAGGGGGGGGAAGAGGGACAGATACGCAGTATTTT.

J is TRBJ2-6 and V is TRBV6-5; D possibly corresponds to TRBD1 (6 bases). From germline, CDR1 is MNHEY and CDR2 SVGAGI. There are 15 residues in the CDR3. Trimming cost V 5 bases and J 0 bases, with 8 bases left between them. The CDR3 DNA is TGTGCCAGCAGTCCACAGGGCTCTGGGGCCAACGTCCTGACTTTC. Protein sequence: CASSPQGSGANVLTF.

Here the CDR3 DNA reads TGCGCCAGCAGCTTGGGGGGCTCCCCAGCCACTGAAGCTTTCTTT. Translating it yields CASSLGGSPATEAFF. The rearrangement links TRBV5-1 to TRBJ1-1; D might be TRBD1 (5 bases). The CDR3 extends over 15 amino acids. V was pared by 0 bases and J by 4 bases, with 13 bases between. Germline loops: CDR1 SGHRS, CDR2 YFSETQ.

The J gene is TRBJ2-7, the V gene TRBV28, with 10 positions matching TRBD2. The V segment lost 7 bases and the J segment 6 bases; nucleotides outside the gene matches: 9. The CDR3 covers 14 residues. From germline, CDR1 is MDHEN and CDR2 SYDVKM. As DNA, the CDR3 is TGTGCCAGCATGTCTAGCGGGAGTCTTACCGAGCAGTACTTC. Translating it yields CASMSSGSLTEQYF.

The rearrangement uses TRBV2 and TRBJ1-2, with D perhaps TRBD1 (5 bases). In germline, CDR1 is SNHLY, CDR2 FYNNEI. Between the trimmed V and J ends, which lost 4 bases and 8 bases, there was a span of 35 bases. The CDR3 runs 20 residues. CDR3 nucleotide sequence: TGTGCCAGCAGTGGATTAAACCATAGGGACCCCTATCTATGGCTAGGAGGCTACACCTTC. Its translation is CASSGLNHRDPYLWLGGYTF. Variable domain in full (rest from reference TRBV2 and TRBJ1-2): EPEVTQTPSHQVTQMGQEVILRCVPISNHLYFYWYRQILGQKVEFLVSFYNNEISEKSEIFDDQFSVERPDGSNFTLKIRSTKLEDSAMYFCASSGLNHRDPYLWLGGYTFGSGTRLTVV.

This chain joins TRBV29-1 and TRBJ1-6, with 7 bases fitting TRBD1. There are 13 residues in the CDR3. V was pared by 2 bases and J by 9 bases, with 4 bases of the junction left unmatched. Germline loops: CDR1 SQVTM, CDR2 ANQGSEA. Here the CDR3 reads CSVETGDGSPLHF. The CDR3 DNA follows: TGCAGCGTTGAAACAGGGGATGGTTCACCCCTCCACTTT.

The gene calls are TRBV5-1 and TRBJ2-1; 9 bases fit TRBD2. With V trimmed by 0 bases and J by 8 bases, 9 bases remained unmatched. From germline, CDR1 is SGHRS and CDR2 YFSETQ. The CDR3 is 16 amino acids. CDR3 bases: TGCGCCAGCAGCTTGGAACCCGGGACTAGCTTCCATGAGCAGTTCTTC. Translated: CASSLEPGTSFHEQFF.

This sequence joins TRBV4-1 and TRBJ2-1; D is ambiguous. This CDR3 is built from 15 residues. The germline V gene has CDR1 MGHRA and CDR2 YSYEKL. Trimming left V 0 bases short and J 8 bases short, with 14 bases between. The CDR3, as DNA: TGCGCCAGCAGCCAAGATAGACTTCCTAGGGATGAGCAGTTCTTC. As protein: CASSQDRLPRDEQFF.

The chain has TRBV19 and TRBJ1-1, with D possibly being TRBD1 (6 bases). Germline CDR1 is LNHDA and CDR2 is SQIVND (reference sequence). The V and J ends lost 3 bases and 5 bases respectively, with 22 bases between them. The CDR3 has 17 residues. This chain's CDR3 is CASSIIVPGAQGTEAFF. CDR3 coding DNA: TGTGCCAGTAGTATTATAGTTCCGGGGGCGCAGGGAACTGAAGCTTTCTTT.

This chain connects TRBV19 to TRBJ1-5; D ambiguous. The CDR3 totals 17 residues. V was trimmed by 3 bases and J by 0 bases, leaving 15 bases between them. Germline CDR1 LNHDA, CDR2 SQIVND (reference sequence). The CDR3 DNA sequence: TGTGCCAGTAGTATTGACGGCGGACGCTATAGCAATCAGCCCCAGCATTTT. Encoded protein: CASSIDGGRYSNQPQHF.

The chain uses TRBV7-3 and TRBJ1-1; 7 bases agree with TRBD1. J lost 1 base, V lost 3 bases, and 2 bases had no gene match. Germline CDR1 SGHTA, CDR2 FQGTGA. The CDR3 totals 14 residues. The DNA of the CDR3 is TGTGCCAGCAGCTTGGGGACAGCGAACACTGAAGCTTTCTTT. As protein: CASSLGTANTEAFF.

Only one count was recorded for this clone. The chain is built from TRBV10-1 and TRBJ1-1; D unclear. The CDR3 loop spans 13 amino acids. From germline, CDR1 is WNHNN and CDR2 SYGVQD (reference sequence). V was cut by 10 bases and J by 5 bases, with 17 bases left in between. CDR3 residues: CATSGSRGTEAFF. The CDR3 region has the DNA TGCGCCACATCAGGCAGCCGCGGGACTGAAGCTTTCTTT.

The rearrangement joins TRBV27 to TRBJ1-4, with 10 bases fitting TRBD1. Germline values: CDR1 MNHEY, CDR2 SMNVEV (reference sequence). This CDR3 comprises 15 residues. V lost 0 bases and J lost 6; bases outside the gene matches: 1. The CDR3 DNA is TGTGCCAGCAGTTTATCGACAGGGGGCGATGAAAAACTGTTTTTT. Encoded protein: CASSLSTGGDEKLFF.

The chain combines TRBV28 with TRBJ1-1, with TRBD1 as a possible D gene (5 bases). Trimming removed 5 bases at V and 4 bases at J, with 11 bases between. Germline V gene lookup returns CDR1 MDHEN and CDR2 SYDVKM. CDR3 length: 13 residues. CDR3 sequence: CASSSRVRTEAFF. The DNA for the CDR3 is TGTGCCAGCAGTAGCAGGGTCCGCACTGAAGCTTTCTTT.

V usage is TRBV6-5 and J usage is TRBJ2-7; tentative D call: TRBD1 (6 bases). Germline CDR1 MNHEY, CDR2 SVGAGI. CDR3 size: 14 residues. V was cut by 5 bases and J by 0 bases, with 11 bases left in between. The CDR3 sequence: CASSRDRSSYEQYF. Written as DNA, the CDR3 is TGTGCCAGCAGTCGCGACAGGAGCTCCTACGAGCAGTACTTC.

A single count supports this clone. This chain joins TRBV18 and TRBJ1-2; possible D gene TRBD1, 6 bases. Trimming left V 6 bases short and J 3 bases short, with 17 bases between. This CDR3 contains 15 residues. The germline gives CDR1 KGHSH, CDR2 LQKENI. This CDR3 reads CASSPGHRGDYGYTF. CDR3 nucleotide sequence: TGTGCCAGCTCCCCGGGACACCGGGGTGACTATGGCTACACCTTC.